The 19 T cell receptor beta chains in this list originate from one sample, sequenced in a study of CD8 T cells in Susac syndrome. When the RNA was reverse transcribed, random hexamers were used with an input of about 0.45 to 1 ug. TCRdb reprocessed the immunoSEQ multiplex PCR reads with MiXCR, giving one entry per CDR3 protein. Of 330,000 or so distinct CDR3 sequences listed, about 88% are singletons. Source material: CD8+ T cells from PBMCs. Source of these receptors: a human donor with multiple sclerosis.

V is TRBV9 and J is TRBJ2-7; tentatively, D is TRBD1 or TRBD2 (5 bases each). Looked up from germline, CDR1 is SGDLS and CDR2 is YYNGEE. Trimming took 4 bases from V and 2 from J, leaving 13 bases between them. The CDR3 runs to 14 residues. In nucleotides, the CDR3 is TGTGCCAGCAGCATGGGGACCCCGACCTACGAGCAGTACTTC. Amino acid sequence: CASSMGTPTYEQYF.

V and J are TRBV4-3 and TRBJ2-4; D is perhaps TRBD1 (5 bases). The germline CDR1 and CDR2 sequences are LGHNA and YSLEER. V was clipped by 5 bases and J by 0 bases, with 11 bases between them. CDR3 size: 15 residues. CDR3 DNA: TGCGCCAGCAGCTCAGTACAGGTAGCCAAAAACATTCAGTACTTC. Encoded protein: CASSSVQVAKNIQYF.

This chain links TRBV12-3 or TRBV12-4 with TRBJ2-4, with a weak D call TRBD2 (5 bases). Trimming left V 2 bases short and J 2 bases short, with 19 bases between. The CDR3 runs 18 residues. The CDR3: CASSLRWHLGGSKNIQYF. The DNA of the CDR3 is TGTGCCAGCAGTTTAAGGTGGCATCTAGGAGGATCCAAAAACATTCAGTACTTC.

This sequence joins TRBV7-9 and TRBJ2-5, with D possibly being TRBD1 (5 bases). Per the germline V gene, CDR1 is SEHNR and CDR2 is FQNEAQ (reference sequence). This CDR3 contains 13 residues. Trimming shortened V by 4 bases and J by 9 bases, and 15 bases separated the two germline ends. The CDR3 region has the DNA TGTGCCAGCAGCTCCCCGGAGACAGTTTCCCAGTACTTC. Residues: CASSSPETVSQYF.

This clonotype occurred once. The gene calls are TRBV2 and TRBJ2-1; TRBD2 matches 15 bases. Germline CDR1 and CDR2: SNHLY and FYNNEI. Germline trimming cut 4 bases from V and 9 bases from J; bases unmatched to any gene: 10. The CDR3 length is 17 residues. CDR3 sequence: CASSGSRTSGGASEQFF. CDR3 bases: TGTGCCAGCAGTGGGTCTCGGACTAGCGGGGGGGCCAGTGAGCAGTTCTTC.

This rearrangement joins TRBV6-2 or TRBV6-3 to TRBJ1-1, with D perhaps TRBD1 (6 bases). CDR1 is MNHEY and CDR2 is SVGEGT in the germline V gene. V lost 5 bases to trimming and J lost 1 base, with 17 bases between them. This CDR3 has 16 amino acids. The CDR3 coding sequence is TGTGCCAGCAGTCCCCCCCCGGACAGAGCGAACACTGAAGCTTTCTTT. Protein sequence: CASSPPPDRANTEAFF.

This clonotype showed up just once. The rearrangement joins TRBV30 to TRBJ2-5, with D maybe TRBD2 (5 bases). The length of the CDR3 is 12 residues. Per germline, CDR1 GTSNPN and CDR2 SVGIG (reference sequence). With 6 bases removed from V and 1 base from J, the gap between germline ends came to 9 bases. This CDR3 is CACEGFQETQYF. In DNA form, the CDR3 reads TGTGCCTGCGAGGGTTTCCAAGAGACCCAGTACTTC.

This chain links TRBV4-3 with TRBJ1-5; possible D gene TRBD1, 5 bases. V lost 0 bases and J 6 bases, leaving 15 bases between the germline ends. CDR1 LGHNA and CDR2 YSLEER come from the germline V gene. There are 16 residues in the CDR3. The chain's CDR3 is CASSQDWGRVSQPQHF. The CDR3 DNA reads TGCGCCAGCAGCCAAGATTGGGGCAGGGTTAGTCAGCCCCAGCATTTT.

This clonotype was seen only a few times. The chain links TRBV6-1 to TRBJ1-1, with D unresolved. Germline V gene lookup returns CDR1 MNHNS and CDR2 SASEGT. This CDR3 spans 15 amino acids. Between the trimmed V and J ends, which lost 5 bases and 0 bases, there was a span of 13 bases. The CDR3, as DNA: TGTGCCAGCAGTCCTGCTGTGGAGGTGAACACTGAAGCTTTCTTT. This translates into CASSPAVEVNTEAFF.

The V gene is TRBV13, the J gene TRBJ1-4; D call uncertain. The CDR3 length is 15 residues. Germline loops: CDR1 PRHDT, CDR2 FYEKMQ (reference sequence). The V and J ends lost 2 bases and 5 bases respectively, with 12 bases between them. CDR3 protein: CASSLSTERNEKLFF. The CDR3, as DNA: TGTGCCAGCAGCTTATCGACGGAGAGAAATGAAAAACTGTTTTTT.

This clonotype occurred a few times. The chain carries TRBV4-3 and TRBJ2-7; D is ambiguous. V was pared by 4 bases and J by 5 bases, with 18 bases between. Germline V gene sequence: CDR1 LGHNA, CDR2 YSLEER. This CDR3 has 15 amino acids. The CDR3 DNA follows: TGCGCCAGCAGCCGAATGCTCGCGGAGTCCCACGAGCAGTACTTC. Translation gives CASSRMLAESHEQYF.

The chain is built from TRBV27 and TRBJ2-7, with TRBD1 identical over 11 bases. The CDR3 sequence is 15 residues long. The germline V gene has CDR1 MNHEY and CDR2 SMNVEV (reference sequence). With 5 bases clipped from V and 5 bases from J, the junction kept 8 bases outside the gene matches. CDR3 in amino acids: CASSLGTGGPHEQYF. The CDR3 DNA follows: TGTGCCAGCAGTCTCGGGACAGGGGGTCCCCACGAGCAGTACTTC.

The V gene is TRBV11-2, the J gene TRBJ1-6; 11 positions agree with TRBD1. CDR3 size: 16 residues. Per the germline V gene, CDR1 is SGHAT and CDR2 is FQNNGV. The V and J ends lost 5 bases and 10 bases, in that order; junction bases with no gene match: 10. Here the CDR3 reads CASSPRDRGFVSPLHF. The CDR3 nucleotides read TGTGCCAGCAGCCCGCGGGACAGGGGGTTTGTGTCACCCCTCCACTTT.

The gene calls are TRBV7-9 and TRBJ1-2; D gene ambiguous. Germline CDR1 SEHNR, CDR2 FQNEAQ (reference sequence). The germline V and J ends were trimmed by 3 bases and 1 base, with 15 bases remaining between them. The CDR3 is 16 amino acids. The CDR3 region has the DNA TGTGCCAGCAGCTTTATTACCGGAAACGGTAACTATGGCTACACCTTC. Its translation is CASSFITGNGNYGYTF.

The J gene is TRBJ2-6, the V gene TRBV27, with 8 bases that match TRBD1. This CDR3 is 17 amino acids long. Germline CDR1 reads MNHEY; CDR2 reads SMNVEV (reference sequence). V was pared by 4 bases and J by 4 bases, with 9 bases of the junction left unmatched. The CDR3 coding sequence is TGTGCCAGCAGTTCCAAACCGACAGGGGCCGGGGCCAACGTCCTGACTTTC. Amino acids: CASSSKPTGAGANVLTF.

This clonotype was detected only once. CDR3 sequence: CASSDRVNSLGEAFF. The CDR3 DNA reads TGTGCCAGTAGTGATCGGGTTAACTCCCTGGGAGAAGCTTTCTTT. This chain joins TRBV19 and TRBJ1-1; D unclear. This CDR3 is 15 amino acids long. V was clipped by 5 bases and J by 8 bases, with 21 bases between them. CDR1 and CDR2 from the germline V gene are LNHDA and SQIVND (reference sequence).

This clonotype has just one count. The chain combines TRBV9 with TRBJ1-2; 11 bases agree with TRBD1. This CDR3 has 16 amino acids. CDR1 is SGDLS, CDR2 YYNGEE, per germline. V was pared by 0 bases and J by 8 bases, with 9 bases of the junction left unmatched. The CDR3 sequence is CASSVARVDRGPGYTF. CDR3 sequence (DNA): TGTGCCAGCAGCGTAGCCCGCGTGGACAGGGGGCCAGGCTACACCTTC.

This clonotype has a single count. The chain combines TRBV12-3 or TRBV12-4 with TRBJ2-5; D is tentatively TRBD1 or TRBD2 (6 bases each). CDR3 length: 15 residues. V lost 4 bases and J lost 5, with 17 bases in between. The CDR3 DNA is TGTGCCAGCAGTTCGCTAGAGAGGGGGAGGGAGACCCAGTACTTC. It codes for CASSSLERGRETQYF.

This rearrangement joins TRBV24-1 to TRBJ2-5; D unclear. The CDR3 runs to 15 residues. Trimming removed 0 bases at V and 0 bases at J, with 7 bases between. Germline lookup yields CDR1 KGHDR and CDR2 SFDVKD. CDR3 sequence (DNA): TGTGCCACCAGTGATTTGATGGGAAACCAAGAGACCCAGTACTTC. Its translation: CATSDLMGNQETQYF.